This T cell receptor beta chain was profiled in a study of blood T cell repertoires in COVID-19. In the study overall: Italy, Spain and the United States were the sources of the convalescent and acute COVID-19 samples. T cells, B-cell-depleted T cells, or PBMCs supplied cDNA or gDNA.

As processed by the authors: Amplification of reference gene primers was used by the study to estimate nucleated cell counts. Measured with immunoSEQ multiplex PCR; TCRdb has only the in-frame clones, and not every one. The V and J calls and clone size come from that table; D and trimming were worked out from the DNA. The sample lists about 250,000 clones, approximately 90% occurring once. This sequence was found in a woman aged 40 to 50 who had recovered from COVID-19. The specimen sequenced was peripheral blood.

The CDR3 loop reads CASSQDVAGVYFGNQPQHF. DNA of the CDR3: TGTGCCAGCAGCCAAGATGTGGCAGGGGTTTATTTCGGCAATCAGCCCCAGCATTTT. The chain links TRBV4-2 to TRBJ1-5; D possibly corresponds to TRBD1 (6 bases). Germline-derived CDR1 and CDR2 are LGHNA and YNFKEQ. Trimming removed 0 bases from V and 2 bases from J, with 20 bases in between. CDR3 length: 19 residues.